This TCR beta chain originates from a study of regulatory T cells in long-lasting Graves disease. Specified time point: newly diagnosed GD, antithyroid drugs for less than 3 months. Isolated PBMC RNA provided the starting material for the TCR library. Libraries of TCR beta came from iRepertoire HTBI primers plus Arm-PCR of CDR3 regions. TCRdb reprocessed the multiplex PCR reads with MiXCR, giving one entry per CDR3 protein. The sample includes around 250,000 distinct CDR3 sequences, 15% to 20% of them seen just once. Germline V gene lookup returns CDR1 MNHEY and CDR2 SVGAGI. The V and J ends lost 4 bases and 1 base, in that order; junction bases with no gene match: 7. The CDR3 totals 16 residues. The same sample was also used in a study of T cells in Graves' hyperthyroidism and ophthalmopathy.

The sample in question was peripheral blood mononuclear cells (PBMCs), obtained at new diagnosis, from a patient treated with antithyroid drugs. The clonotype was recovered from a woman in her twenties or thirties with Graves disease. The chain joins TRBV6-5 to TRBJ1-1; TRBD1 matches 9 bases. CDR3 sequence reads: CASSSKGTGSNTEAFF. CDR3 DNA sequence: TGTGCCAGCAGTTCCAAGGGGACAGGGTCGAACACTGAAGCTTTCTTT.